The rows below give T cell receptor beta chains drawn from one sample of a study of siplizumab effects on memory and regulatory T cells. Generated by immunoSEQ multiplex PCR, the TCRdb table keeps only in-frame clones and is missing some. The repertoire holds 50,000 or so clones, with 85% to 95% as singletons. The material sequenced was CD8+ T cells sorted from blood. These receptors were taken from a human donor in good health. The CDR3 runs from the conserved cysteine through the conserved F or W. D genes are given only for firm matches. Not every row has a clone size; where given, it reads once, few, many or a size class.

j_gene,v_gene,d_gene,abundance,CDR3aa,CDR3nt
TRBJ2-3,TRBV5-4,TRBD2,NA,CASSLGLAGGGGTDTQYF,TGTGCCAGCAGCTTGGGACTAGCGGGAGGGGGGGGCACAGATACGCAGTATTTT
TRBJ2-3,TRBV4-1,TRBD2,NA,CASSQGSGLAGAGDTQYF,TGCGCCAGCAGCCAAGGCTCGGGACTAGCGGGAGCGGGAGATACGCAGTATTTT
TRBJ1-1,TRBV10-2,TRBD1,NA,CASSGDSMNTEAFF,TGCGCCAGCAGTGGGGACAGCATGAACACTGAAGCTTTCTTT
TRBJ1-5,TRBV28,NA,once,CASSLYGSQPQHF,TGTGCCAGCAGTTTATATGGCTCTCAGCCCCAGCATTTT
TRBJ2-7,TRBV19,NA,NA,CASSISLPYEQYF,TGTGCCAGTAGTATCTCACTACCCTACGAGCAGTACTTC
TRBJ1-2,TRBV4-1,TRBD1,NA,CASSQTGGDGYTF,TGCGCCAGCAGCCAGACAGGGGGCGATGGCTACACCTTC
TRBJ2-7,TRBV9,NA,NA,CASSVGISGGYEQYF,TGTGCCAGCAGCGTAGGAATTAGCGGAGGCTACGAGCAGTACTTC
TRBJ1-1,TRBV29-1,NA,NA,CSVGEELRLNTEAFF,TGCAGCGTGGGGGAGGAGTTGCGGCTGAACACTGAAGCTTTCTTT
TRBJ1-2,TRBV5-5,TRBD1,few,CASSLGTAHYGYTF,TGTGCCAGCAGCCTAGGGACAGCGCACTATGGCTACACCTTC
TRBJ2-5,TRBV7-9,TRBD1,NA,CASSLGTGGMRETQYF,TGTGCCAGCAGCTTAGGTACAGGGGGAATGAGGGAGACCCAGTACTTC
TRBJ2-1,TRBV7-9,NA,NA,CASSLANQRYSYNEQFF,TGTGCCAGCAGCTTAGCGAACCAGCGGTACTCCTACAATGAGCAGTTCTTC
TRBJ1-1,TRBV19,NA,few,CASRIRGTEAFF,TGTGCCAGTAGGATTAGAGGGACTGAAGCTTTCTTT
TRBJ2-3,TRBV23-1,TRBD1,NA,CASSPEGQGAIGDSTDTQYF,TGCGCCAGCAGTCCGGAGGGACAGGGGGCGATTGGGGACTCCACAGATACGCAGTATTTT
TRBJ1-5,TRBV19,NA,few,CASSISHLSNQPQHF,TGTGCCAGTAGTATTTCACATCTTAGCAATCAGCCCCAGCATTTT
TRBJ2-1,TRBV7-9,NA,NA,CASSSGTNYNEQFF,TGTGCCAGCAGCTCAGGGACAAATTACAATGAGCAGTTCTTC
TRBJ2-1,TRBV7-8,TRBD2,NA,CASGAGVVDEQFF,TGTGCCAGCGGGGCGGGAGTCGTCGATGAGCAGTTCTTC
TRBJ2-5,TRBV20-1,TRBD1,NA,CSASELGQMNF,TGCAGTGCTAGCGAACTGGGACAGATGAACTTC
TRBJ2-7,TRBV7-8,NA,NA,CASSPDYEQYF,TGTGCCAGCAGCCCCGACTACGAGCAGTACTTC
TRBJ2-2,TRBV15,TRBD1,NA,CATSPGGGQGAGELFF,TGTGCCACCAGCCCCGGGGGAGGACAGGGTGCCGGGGAGCTGTTTTTT
TRBJ1-1,TRBV11-2,NA,NA,CASSSGANTEAFF,TGTGCCAGCAGCTCAGGGGCGAACACTGAAGCTTTCTTT
TRBJ2-1,TRBV6-4,TRBD2,NA,CASSDGRESNEQFF,TGTGCCAGCAGTGATGGGCGGGAGAGTAATGAGCAGTTCTTC
TRBJ1-1,TRBV28,NA,NA,CASSQARDSANTEAFF,TGCGCCAGCAGCCAGGCCCGGGACTCAGCGAACACTGAAGCTTTCTTT
TRBJ1-1,TRBV9,TRBD1,NA,CASSGTGTVTEAFF,TGTGCCAGCAGCGGGACAGGGACGGTGACTGAAGCTTTCTTT
TRBJ2-4,TRBV7-8,NA,NA,CASSPGFRTVAKNIQYF,TGTGCCAGCAGCCCAGGGTTCAGGACAGTAGCCAAAAACATTCAGTACTTC
TRBJ2-2,TRBV6-5,TRBD2,once,CASSYRREFGELFF,TGTGCCAGCAGTTACAGGCGGGAGTTCGGGGAGCTGTTTTTT
TRBJ2-1,TRBV7-8,TRBD1,NA,CASSHETGASSYNEQFF,TGTGCCAGCAGCCACGAGACAGGGGCAAGCTCCTACAATGAGCAGTTCTTC
TRBJ2-7,TRBV10-3,NA,NA,CAISDITGISYEQYF,TGTGCCATCAGTGATATCACTGGGATCTCCTACGAGCAGTACTTC
TRBJ2-3,TRBV9,TRBD2,NA,CASSVFSGGTDTQYF,TGTGCCAGCAGCGTATTCAGCGGGGGCACAGATACGCAGTATTTT
TRBJ2-3,TRBV30,NA,NA,CAWSVLGETDTQYF,TGTGCCTGGAGTGTACTGGGGGAAACAGATACGCAGTATTTT
TRBJ1-1,TRBV11-3,TRBD1,NA,CASSQRTGNTEAFF,TGTGCCAGCAGCCAGAGGACAGGGAACACTGAAGCTTTCTTT
TRBJ1-2,TRBV29-1,TRBD1,NA,CSARGQGLAEKNYGYTF,TGCAGCGCAAGGGGGCAGGGGCTGGCAGAAAAGAACTATGGCTACACCTTC
TRBJ2-7,TRBV10-1,NA,NA,CASSKAQLLHHEQYF,TGCGCCAGCAGTAAGGCACAGCTACTTCACCACGAGCAGTACTTC
TRBJ2-5,TRBV6-5,NA,once,CASSYGLRETQYF,TGTGCCAGCAGTTACGGGCTTAGAGAGACCCAGTACTTC
TRBJ1-1,TRBV7-2,NA,NA,CASTAGPYLNTEAFF,TGTGCCAGCACCGCCGGGCCTTATTTGAACACTGAAGCTTTCTTT
TRBJ1-1,TRBV18,TRBD1,NA,CASSPDRGTEAFF,TGTGCCAGCTCCCCGGACAGGGGGACTGAAGCTTTCTTT
TRBJ2-7,TRBV6-5,NA,NA,CASSETGIAYEQYF,TGTGCCAGCAGCGAGACAGGAATTGCCTACGAGCAGTACTTC
TRBJ2-7,TRBV7-9,NA,NA,CASSFLPYEQYF,TGTGCCAGCAGCTTTTTACCATACGAGCAGTACTTC
TRBJ2-1,TRBV30,NA,NA,CAWSVFGGSYNEQFF,TGTGCCTGGAGTGTTTTCGGGGGTTCCTACAATGAGCAGTTCTTC
TRBJ1-1,TRBV9,NA,NA,CASSVAGEIGTEAFF,TGTGCCAGCAGCGTAGCGGGGGAAATCGGCACTGAAGCTTTCTTT
TRBJ2-2,TRBV29-1,TRBD2,NA,CSVVLFKTSGYEHRGAVF,TGCAGCGTTGTGTTATTTAAGACTAGCGGGTACGAACACCGGGGAGCTGTTTTT